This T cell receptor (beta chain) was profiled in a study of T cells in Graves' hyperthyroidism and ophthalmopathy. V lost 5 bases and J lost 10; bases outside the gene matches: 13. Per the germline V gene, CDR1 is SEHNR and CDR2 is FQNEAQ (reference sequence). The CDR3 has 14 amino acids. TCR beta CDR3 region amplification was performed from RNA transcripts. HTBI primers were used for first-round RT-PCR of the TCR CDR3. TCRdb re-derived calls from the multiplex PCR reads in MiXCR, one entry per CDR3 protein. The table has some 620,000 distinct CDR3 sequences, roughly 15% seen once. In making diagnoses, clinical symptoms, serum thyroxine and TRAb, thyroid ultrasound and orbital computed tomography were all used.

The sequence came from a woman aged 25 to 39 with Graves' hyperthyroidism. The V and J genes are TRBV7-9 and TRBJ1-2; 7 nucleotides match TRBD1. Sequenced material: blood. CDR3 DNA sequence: TGTGCCAGCAGCCCACTAGAGACAGGGACATTCTACACCTTC. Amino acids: CASSPLETGTFYTF.